One sample yielded the 19 T cell receptor beta chains listed below, sequenced in a study of cytomegalovirus exposure and HLA in healthy donors. This PCR relied on a set of 60 Vbeta primers and 13 Jbeta primers. Only in-frame clones appear in the TCRdb table, and some are missing; sequencing was by immunoSEQ multiplex PCR. Here the sample spans 100,000 to 150,000 clones, around 68% being singletons. Sequenced material: PBMCs. These receptors were obtained from a man aged 40-50 years in good health and CMV-seropositive.

This clone was detected only once. The chain links TRBV12-5 to TRBJ2-3, with TRBD2 matching 7 bases. The CDR3 sequence is 13 residues long. With 5 bases clipped from V and 8 bases from J, the junction kept 7 bases outside the gene matches. CDR1 is LGHNT, CDR2 FRNRAP, per germline. The CDR3 DNA sequence: TGTGCTAGTGGTCTGGAGCCGGGGGGTACGCAGTATTTT. As protein: CASGLEPGGTQYF.

The chain combines TRBV6-1 with TRBJ2-7; TRBD2 aligns across 13 bases. CDR3 size: 14 residues. After removal of 6 bases from V and 8 bases from J, the junction contained 7 bases not matched to a gene. Germline V gene lookup returns CDR1 MNHNS and CDR2 SASEGT. The CDR3, as DNA: TGTGCCAGCAGGGCCGGGACTAGCGGGGAAAAGCAGTACTTC. As protein: CASRAGTSGEKQYF.

This chain links TRBV10-3 with TRBJ1-1; no reliable D call. Germline V gene sequence: CDR1 ENHRY, CDR2 SYGVKD. V lost 10 bases to trimming and J lost 7 bases, with 19 bases between them. CDR3 length: 13 amino acids. This chain's CDR3 is CATVSLVSLEAFF. CDR3 coding DNA: TGTGCCACCGTATCGCTGGTCAGTCTTGAAGCTTTCTTT.

This clone appeared once. The genes are TRBV9 and TRBJ2-7, with 11 bases fitting TRBD1. V gave up 7 bases and J gave up 4 bases; unmatched junction bases: 1. The CDR3 is made up of 12 amino acids. CDR1 and CDR2 from the germline V gene are SGDLS and YYNGEE. The CDR3 loop is CASGQGAYEQYF. The CDR3 DNA reads as TGTGCCAGCGGACAGGGGGCATACGAGCAGTACTTC.

The rearrangement links TRBV7-2 to TRBJ2-7, with a weak D call TRBD2 (6 bases). The CDR3 is made up of 11 amino acids. V was clipped by 5 bases and J by 9 bases, with 11 bases between them. The germline V gene has CDR1 SGHTA and CDR2 FQGNSA. The CDR3 coding sequence is TGTGCCAGCAGCCCAGGACTACTGCAGTACTTC. The encoded protein is CASSPGLLQYF.

CDR3 sequence (DNA): TGTGCCAGTAGTCCACGGGGGACAGGGGGCGCGGACATTCAGTACTTC. Translating gives CASSPRGTGGADIQYF. V and J are TRBV19 and TRBJ2-4, with 12 bases fitting TRBD1. CDR1 is LNHDA and CDR2 is SQIVND in the germline V gene (reference sequence). This CDR3 is built from 16 residues. V lost 5 bases, J lost 8 bases, and 10 bases stayed unmatched.

The chain is built from TRBV5-5 and TRBJ2-4; 7 bases align to TRBD1. Germline assignment: CDR1 SGHKS and CDR2 YYEKEE (reference sequence). The CDR3 totals 20 residues. V was clipped by 2 bases and J by 0 bases; unmatched bases: 17. The CDR3 here is CASSFLVRDSLVLAKNIQYF. CDR3 nucleotide sequence: TGTGCCAGCAGCTTTTTGGTCCGGGACAGCTTAGTCCTAGCCAAAAACATTCAGTACTTC.

The chain carries TRBV30 and TRBJ1-5; 11 bases agree with TRBD1. After removal of 2 bases from V and 5 bases from J, the junction contained 5 bases not matched to a gene. There are 15 residues in the CDR3. CDR1 GTSNPN and CDR2 SVGIG come from the germline V gene (reference sequence). CDR3 nucleotides: TGTGCCTGGAGTATCGGGACAGGGGGTCATCAGCCCCAGCATTTT. Translation gives CAWSIGTGGHQPQHF.

This clone was seen only a few times. This sequence joins TRBV29-1 and TRBJ2-7; D is unresolved. This CDR3 comprises 13 residues. Trimming shortened V by 0 bases and J by 2 bases, and 8 bases separated the two germline ends. Germline V gene sequence: CDR1 SQVTM, CDR2 ANQGSEA. The CDR3 region has the DNA TGCAGCGTTGAAGATCAGAAAGCCTACGAGCAGTACTTC. It translates to CSVEDQKAYEQYF.

V is TRBV5-1 and J is TRBJ2-7; 9 positions match TRBD1. CDR3 length equals 14 residues. Germline CDR1 reads SGHRS; CDR2 reads YFSETQ. Losses at the gene ends were 1 base for V and 4 bases for J; bases not matched to a gene: 3. The CDR3 region has the DNA TGCGCCAGCAGCTTGCAGGGACAGGGATACGAGCAGTACTTC. Its protein product is CASSLQGQGYEQYF.

A remark on this clone: One junction end does not reproduce the germline sequence, and a read error may be involved. The chain employs TRBV7-9 and TRBJ1-1, with D perhaps matching TRBD1 (6 bases). The germline gives CDR1 SEHNR, CDR2 FQNEAQ (reference sequence). The CDR3 totals 13 residues. CDR3 loop: CSSSEGGYTEAFF. The DNA for the CDR3 is TGTTCCAGCAGCGAAGGGGGATACACTGAAGCTTTCTTT. The full variable domain, rest sourced from reference TRBV7-9 and TRBJ1-1, is DTGVSQNPRHKITKRGQNVTFRCDPISEHNRLYWYRQTLGQGPEFLTYFQNEAQLEKSRLLSDRFSAERPKGSFSTLEIQRTEQGDSAMYLCSSSEGGYTEAFFGQGTRLTVV.

J is TRBJ2-3 and V is TRBV10-3, with D possibly matching TRBD2 (7 bases). The V gene's germline CDR1 is ENHRY and CDR2 SYGVKD. V dropped 2 bases and J dropped 3 bases, with 30 bases sitting between them. The CDR3 loop spans 21 amino acids. The CDR3, as DNA: TGTGCCATCAGTGAGCCAGTTTCCAGACAGGCCGATAGCGGGTATACAGATACGCAGTATTTT. Its protein is CAISEPVSRQADSGYTDTQYF.

V and J are TRBV30 and TRBJ1-4, with D hard to call. The CDR3 is 13 residues long. V dropped 2 bases and J dropped 7 bases, with 11 bases sitting between them. Looked up from germline, CDR1 is GTSNPN and CDR2 is SVGIG (reference sequence). The CDR3 is CAWSRGGSEKLFF. In nucleotides, the CDR3 is TGTGCCTGGAGTCGGGGAGGGAGTGAAAAACTGTTTTTT.

The chain has TRBV19 and TRBJ1-4; no definite D call. The CDR3 is 15 amino acids. Trimming took off 5 bases at V and 5 bases at J, with 15 bases between the two ends. CDR1 is LNHDA and CDR2 is SQIVND in the germline V gene (reference sequence). The CDR3 region is CASSRAISGNEKLFF. The CDR3 DNA reads as TGTGCCAGTAGTCGGGCTATCAGCGGGAATGAAAAACTGTTTTTT.

This clone was seen only once. This chain joins TRBV6-1 and TRBJ1-2; D is uncertain. Germline CDR1 reads MNHNS; CDR2 reads SASEGT. V shed 0 bases and J shed 7 bases, with 9 bases lying between them. The CDR3 is made up of 13 amino acids. The CDR3 DNA sequence: TGTGCCAGCAGTGAAGCGGAGGTACGTGGCTACACCTTC. This gives the protein CASSEAEVRGYTF.

Details on this clone: The germline gene is not matched at one end of the junction; a read error may be the cause. The rearrangement joins TRBV9 to TRBJ1-4; perhaps TRBD1 as D (6 bases). CDR1 and CDR2 (germline): SGDLS, YYNGEE. The CDR3 spans 14 residues. In DNA form, the CDR3 reads TGTGCCAGCAGCGTAGGGGGGCCTAACGAAAAACTGTTTTTT. Translated, it gives CASSVGGPNEKLFF.

The gene calls are TRBV4-2 and TRBJ1-5; unclear D gene. The V and J ends lost 0 bases and 10 bases respectively, with 13 bases between them. Germline CDR1 and CDR2: LGHNA and YNFKEQ. The CDR3 consists of 14 residues. DNA of the CDR3: TGTGCCAGCAGCCAAGAGAGGGCGCTGGGCCCCCAGCATTTT. Residues: CASSQERALGPQHF.

The rearrangement joins TRBV5-4 to TRBJ2-3, with TRBD2 matching 8 bases. V lost 4 bases and J lost 3; bases outside the gene matches: 13. The CDR3 loop spans 17 amino acids. Germline V lookup: CDR1 SGHNT, CDR2 YYREEE (reference sequence). CDR3 DNA sequence: TGTGCCAGCAGCCCGGGGGGCGGGGGGCAGGGGACAGATACGCAGTATTTT. Its protein is CASSPGGGGQGTDTQYF.

CDR3 nucleotides: TGTGCCAGTAGTAACAGGGCGGCCATGAACACTGAAGCTTTCTTT. This translates into CASSNRAAMNTEAFF. The chain has TRBV19 and TRBJ1-1; possible D gene TRBD1, 6 bases. Trimming shortened V by 4 bases and J by 0 bases, and 12 bases separated the two germline ends. Germline loops: CDR1 LNHDA, CDR2 SQIVND (reference sequence). This CDR3 has 15 amino acids.